The clone carrying this TCR beta chain was detected ten times or more. Its target is not known. One end of the junction does not line up with germline, which may come from a read error. The data were taken from a study of T cell repertoires in cytomegalovirus infection. A single record per CDR3 protein comes from TCRdb applying MiXCR to the reads. The sample includes 830,000 or so distinct CDR3 sequences, 32% seen only once; the top ten take 9.5% to 15%. The receptor was isolated from a human donor in good health (CMV status not recorded). Some clones in this sample may be carry-over from other donors' samples. The sequencing here drew on cultured CD8+ T cells from PBMCs, taken from culture after CMV antigen stimulation.

The chain's CDR3 is CASSSSGRLDF. DNA of the CDR3: TGTGCCAGTAGTTCCTCGGGACGGTTGGACTTT. This chain links TRBV19 with TRBJ1-1; D might be TRBD1 (5 bases). The CDR3 has 11 amino acids. CDR1 LNHDA and CDR2 SQIVND come from the germline V gene (reference sequence).